What follows are 5 T cell receptor beta chains derived from one specimen sequenced in a study of T cells in Graves' hyperthyroidism and ophthalmopathy. RNA transcripts yielded amplified TCR beta CDR3 regions. First-round RT-PCR with HTBI primers amplified the TCR CDR3 region. TCRdb independently ran MiXCR on the multiplex PCR reads; one entry per CDR3 protein. The data contain 350,000 or so distinct CDR3 sequences, roughly 20% of them singletons. The specimen sequenced was blood. The receptors originated from a woman between 50 and 59 years old with Graves' hyperthyroidism.

The CDR3 is CASSSPSQGTEAFF. The DNA of the CDR3 is TGTGCCAGCAGCTCGCCAAGCCAGGGGACTGAAGCTTTCTTT. The chain has TRBV13 and TRBJ1-1; possibly TRBD1 for D (6 bases). Trimming pared 4 bases from V and 5 bases from J, leaving 14 bases between. Germline V gene data show CDR1 as PRHDT and CDR2 as FYEKMQ (reference sequence). CDR3 size: 14 residues.

This clonotype was found many times. The chain combines TRBV6-5 with TRBJ2-5; D perhaps matches TRBD2 (6 bases). Germline V gives CDR1 MNHEY, CDR2 SVGAGI. CDR3 length: 15 amino acids. With 2 bases removed from V and 3 bases from J, the gap between germline ends came to 13 bases. The CDR3 region has the DNA TGTGCCAGCAGTTACCGTAGGGCTAGCGAAGAGACCCAGTACTTC. It is translated as CASSYRRASEETQYF.

Comments on this clonotype: A read error may be the cause here, since a much bigger clone is one base away. The rearrangement joins TRBV11-2 to TRBJ2-3; D may correspond to TRBD1 or TRBD2 (5 bases each). Germline-derived CDR1 and CDR2 are SGHAT and FQNNGV. This CDR3 region has 13 residues. V was clipped by 5 bases and J by 6 bases, with 12 bases between them. The CDR3 region has the DNA TGTGCCAGCAGCCCGGTGGGACCGGATACGCAGTATTTT. It specifies CASSPVGPDTQYF.

The V gene is TRBV28, the J gene TRBJ2-2; TRBD1 might be the D (5 bases). CDR1 is MDHEN, CDR2 SYDVKM, per germline. Trimming took off 6 bases at V and 5 bases at J, with 10 bases between the two ends. The CDR3 runs to 13 residues. The CDR3 coding sequence is TGTGCCAGCAGCCGACGACAGACCGGGGAGCTGTTTTTT. Translating gives CASSRRQTGELFF.

There are many counts of this clonotype. The chain uses TRBV18 and TRBJ2-3; 8 nucleotides line up with TRBD2. The CDR3 consists of 16 residues. V shed 6 bases and J 3 bases; nucleotides not matched to a gene: 11. In germline, CDR1 is KGHSH, CDR2 LQKENI. The CDR3 protein is CASSPAEAGGTDTQYF. The CDR3 bases are TGTGCCAGCTCGCCAGCTGAGGCGGGAGGTACAGATACGCAGTATTTT.